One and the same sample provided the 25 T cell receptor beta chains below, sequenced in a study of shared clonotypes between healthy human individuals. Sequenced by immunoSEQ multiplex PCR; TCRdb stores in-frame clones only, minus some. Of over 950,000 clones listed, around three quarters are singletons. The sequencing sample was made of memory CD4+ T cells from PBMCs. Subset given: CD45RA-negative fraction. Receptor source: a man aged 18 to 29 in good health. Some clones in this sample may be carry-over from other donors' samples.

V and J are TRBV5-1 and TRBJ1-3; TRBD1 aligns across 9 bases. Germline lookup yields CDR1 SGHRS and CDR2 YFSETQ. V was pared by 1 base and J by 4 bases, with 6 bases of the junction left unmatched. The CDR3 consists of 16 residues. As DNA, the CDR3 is TGCGCCAGCAGCTTGACTACCGGGACAGGGGGAAACACCATATATTTT. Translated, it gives CASSLTTGTGGNTIYF.

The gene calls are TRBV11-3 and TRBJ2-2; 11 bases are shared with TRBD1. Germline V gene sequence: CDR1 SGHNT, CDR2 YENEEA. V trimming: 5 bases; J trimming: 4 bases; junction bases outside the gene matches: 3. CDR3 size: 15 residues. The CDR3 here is CASSPGTGGTGELFF. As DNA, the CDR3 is TGTGCCAGCAGCCCCGGGACAGGGGGCACCGGGGAGCTGTTTTTT.

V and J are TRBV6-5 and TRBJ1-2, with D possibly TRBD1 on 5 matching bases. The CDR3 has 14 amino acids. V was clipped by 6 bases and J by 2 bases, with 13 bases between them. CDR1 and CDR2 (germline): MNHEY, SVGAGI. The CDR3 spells CASRNAGTNYGYTF. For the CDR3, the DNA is TGTGCCAGCAGGAACGCCGGGACCAACTATGGCTACACCTTC.

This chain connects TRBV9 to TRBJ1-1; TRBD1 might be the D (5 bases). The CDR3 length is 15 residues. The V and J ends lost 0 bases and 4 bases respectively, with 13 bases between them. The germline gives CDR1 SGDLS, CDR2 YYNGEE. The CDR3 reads CASSVGPGQGTEAFF. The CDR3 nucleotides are TGTGCCAGCAGCGTAGGTCCAGGGCAAGGCACTGAAGCTTTCTTT.

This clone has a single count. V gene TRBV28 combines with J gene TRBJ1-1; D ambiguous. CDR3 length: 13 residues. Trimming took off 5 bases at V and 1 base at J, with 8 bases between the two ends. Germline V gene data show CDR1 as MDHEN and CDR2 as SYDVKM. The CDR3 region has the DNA TGTGCCAGCAGTACGCGTGGGAACACTGAAGCTTTCTTT. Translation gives CASSTRGNTEAFF. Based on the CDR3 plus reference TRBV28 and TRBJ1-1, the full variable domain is DVKVTQSSRYLVKRTGEKVFLECVQDMDHENMFWYRQDPGLGLRLIYFSYDVKMKEKGDIPEGYSVSREKKERFSLILESASTNQTSMYLCASSTRGNTEAFFGQGTRLTVV.

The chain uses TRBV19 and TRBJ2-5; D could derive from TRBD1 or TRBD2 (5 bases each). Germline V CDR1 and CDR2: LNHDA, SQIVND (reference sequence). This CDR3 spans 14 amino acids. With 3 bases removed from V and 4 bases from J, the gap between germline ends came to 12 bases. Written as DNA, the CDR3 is TGTGCCAGTAGTATTGCCGGGGCCAGAGAGACCCAGTACTTC. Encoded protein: CASSIAGARETQYF.

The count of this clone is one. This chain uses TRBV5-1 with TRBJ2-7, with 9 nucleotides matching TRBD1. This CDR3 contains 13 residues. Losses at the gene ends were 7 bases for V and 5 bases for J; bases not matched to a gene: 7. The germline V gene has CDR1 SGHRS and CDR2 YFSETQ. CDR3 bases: TGCGCCAGCCACAGGGGGCCGTCAGACGAGCAGTACTTC. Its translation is CASHRGPSDEQYF.

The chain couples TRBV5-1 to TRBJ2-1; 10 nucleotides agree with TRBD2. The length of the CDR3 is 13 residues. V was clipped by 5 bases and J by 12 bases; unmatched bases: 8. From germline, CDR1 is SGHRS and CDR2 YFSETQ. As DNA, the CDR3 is TGCGCCAGCAGGCCTCTAGCGGGAGTCCGGCAGTTCTTC. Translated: CASRPLAGVRQFF.

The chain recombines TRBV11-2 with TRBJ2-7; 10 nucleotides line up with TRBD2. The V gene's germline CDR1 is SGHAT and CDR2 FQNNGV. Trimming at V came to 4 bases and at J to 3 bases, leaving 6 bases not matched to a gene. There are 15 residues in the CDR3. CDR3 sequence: CASSSRTSGYYEQYF. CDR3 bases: TGTGCCAGCAGCTCTAGGACTAGCGGATACTACGAGCAGTACTTC.

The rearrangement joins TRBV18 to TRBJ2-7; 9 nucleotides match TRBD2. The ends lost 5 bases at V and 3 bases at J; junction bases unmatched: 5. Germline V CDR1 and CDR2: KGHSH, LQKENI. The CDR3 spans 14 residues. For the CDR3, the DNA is TGTGCCAGCTCAAGGACTAGCGCTGTCTACGAGCAGTACTTC. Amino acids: CASSRTSAVYEQYF.

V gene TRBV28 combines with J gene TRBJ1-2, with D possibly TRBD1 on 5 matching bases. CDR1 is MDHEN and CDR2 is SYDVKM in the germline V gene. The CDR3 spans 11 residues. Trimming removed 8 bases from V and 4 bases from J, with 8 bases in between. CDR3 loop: CASGAPYGYTF. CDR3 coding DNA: TGTGCCAGCGGGGCCCCCTATGGCTACACCTTC.

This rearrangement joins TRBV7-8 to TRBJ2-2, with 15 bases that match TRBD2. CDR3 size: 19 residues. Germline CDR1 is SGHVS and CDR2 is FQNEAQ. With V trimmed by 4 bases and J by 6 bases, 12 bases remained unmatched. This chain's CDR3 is CASSSIRTSGRALPGELFF. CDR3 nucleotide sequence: TGTGCCAGCAGCTCCATCCGGACTAGCGGGAGGGCCCTTCCCGGGGAGCTGTTTTTT. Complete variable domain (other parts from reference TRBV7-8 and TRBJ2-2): GAGVSQSPRYKVAKRGQDVALRCDPISGHVSLFWYQQALGQGPEFLTYFQNEAQLDKSGLPSDRFFAERPEGSVSTLKIQRTQQEDSAVYLCASSSIRTSGRALPGELFFGEGSRLTVL.

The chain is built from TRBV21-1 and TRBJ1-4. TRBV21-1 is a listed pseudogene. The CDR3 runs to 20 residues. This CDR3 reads CASSVLLTAFLEATNEKLFF. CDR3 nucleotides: TGTGCCAGCAGCGTCCTCTTGACCGCTTTTCTTGAGGCAACTAATGAAAAACTGTTTTTT.

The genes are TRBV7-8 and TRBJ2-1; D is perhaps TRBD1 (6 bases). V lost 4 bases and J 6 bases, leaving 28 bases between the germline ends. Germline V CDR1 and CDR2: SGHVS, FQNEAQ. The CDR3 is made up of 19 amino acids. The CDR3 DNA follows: TGTGCCAGCAGCTCGAGCCCAATGTCGAGACAGGCTATCTTCAATGAGCAGTTCTTC. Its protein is CASSSSPMSRQAIFNEQFF.

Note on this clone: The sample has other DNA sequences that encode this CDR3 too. The CDR3 protein is CASSYLGQGDEQYF. The CDR3 DNA follows: TGTGCCAGCAGTTACCTGGGACAGGGAGACGAGCAGTACTTC. The V call is TRBV6-6, the J call TRBJ2-7, with 9 bases aligning to TRBD1. J was trimmed by 5 bases and V by 2 bases; bases with no gene match: 4. The CDR3 loop spans 14 amino acids. Per the germline V gene, CDR1 is MNHNY and CDR2 is SVGAGI (reference sequence).

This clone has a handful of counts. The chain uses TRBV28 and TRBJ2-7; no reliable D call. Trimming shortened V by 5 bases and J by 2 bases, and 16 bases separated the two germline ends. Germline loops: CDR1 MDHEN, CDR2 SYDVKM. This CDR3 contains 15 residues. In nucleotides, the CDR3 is TGTGCCAGCAGTCGGATGGGCCAGCATCCCTACGAGCAGTACTTC. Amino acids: CASSRMGQHPYEQYF.

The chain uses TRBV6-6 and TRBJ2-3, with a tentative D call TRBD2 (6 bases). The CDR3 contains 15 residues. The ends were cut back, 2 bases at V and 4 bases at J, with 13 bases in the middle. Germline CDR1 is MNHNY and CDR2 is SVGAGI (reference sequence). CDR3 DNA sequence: TGTGCCAGCAGTTACACTAGCCCTAGGGCAGATACGCAGTATTTT. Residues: CASSYTSPRADTQYF.

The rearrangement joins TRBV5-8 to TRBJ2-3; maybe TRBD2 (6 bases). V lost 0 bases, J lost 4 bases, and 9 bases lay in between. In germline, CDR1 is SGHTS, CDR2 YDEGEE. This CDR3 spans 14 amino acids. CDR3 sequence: CASSLGRRADTQYF. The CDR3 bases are TGTGCCAGCAGCTTGGGGAGGAGGGCAGATACGCAGTATTTT.

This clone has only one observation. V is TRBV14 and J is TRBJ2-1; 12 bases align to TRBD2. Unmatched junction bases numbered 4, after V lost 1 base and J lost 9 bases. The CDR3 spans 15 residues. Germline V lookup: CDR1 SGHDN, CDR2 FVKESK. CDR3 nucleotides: TGTGCCAGCAGCCAAGCTCTACTAGCGGGAGGTGAGCAGTTCTTC. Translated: CASSQALLAGGEQFF.

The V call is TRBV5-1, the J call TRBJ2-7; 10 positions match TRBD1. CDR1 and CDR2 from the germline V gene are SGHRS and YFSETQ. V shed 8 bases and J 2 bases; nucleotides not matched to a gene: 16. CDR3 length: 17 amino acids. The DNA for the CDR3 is TGCGCCAGAAAAAAGGGACAGGGGTTAAAGTGGACCTACGAGCAGTACTTC. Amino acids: CARKKGQGLKWTYEQYF.

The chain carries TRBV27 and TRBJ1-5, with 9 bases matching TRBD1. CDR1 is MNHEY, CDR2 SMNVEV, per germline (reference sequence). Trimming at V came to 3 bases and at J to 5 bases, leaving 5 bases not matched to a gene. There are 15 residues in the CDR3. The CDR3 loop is CASSFGDRGYQPQHF. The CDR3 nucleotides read TGTGCCAGCAGTTTTGGAGACAGGGGGTATCAGCCCCAGCATTTT.

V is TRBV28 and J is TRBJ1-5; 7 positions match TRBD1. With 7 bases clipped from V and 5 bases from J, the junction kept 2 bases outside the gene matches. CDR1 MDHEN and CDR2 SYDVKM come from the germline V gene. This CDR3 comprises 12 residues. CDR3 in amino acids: CASTTGDQPQHF. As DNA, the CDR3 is TGTGCCAGCACCACAGGGGATCAGCCCCAGCATTTT.

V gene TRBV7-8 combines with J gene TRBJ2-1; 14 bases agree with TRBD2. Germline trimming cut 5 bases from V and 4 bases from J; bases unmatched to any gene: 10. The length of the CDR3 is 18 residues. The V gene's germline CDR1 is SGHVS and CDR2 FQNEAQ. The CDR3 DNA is TGTGCCAGCAGCCCCCAAAGACGACTAGCGGGAGGGTACAATGAGCAGTTCTTC. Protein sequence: CASSPQRRLAGGYNEQFF.

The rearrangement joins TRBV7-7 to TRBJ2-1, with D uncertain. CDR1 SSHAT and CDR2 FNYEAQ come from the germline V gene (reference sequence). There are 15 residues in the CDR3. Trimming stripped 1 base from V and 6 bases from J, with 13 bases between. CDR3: CASSLGRSASNEQFF. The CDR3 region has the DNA TGTGCCAGCAGCTTAGGGCGATCGGCGAGCAATGAGCAGTTCTTC.

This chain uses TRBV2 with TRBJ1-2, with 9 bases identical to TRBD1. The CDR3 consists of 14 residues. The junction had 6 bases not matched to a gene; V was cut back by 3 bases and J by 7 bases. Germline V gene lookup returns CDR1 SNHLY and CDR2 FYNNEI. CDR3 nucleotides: TGTGCCAGCAGTGAGGGACAGGGAGTTCGTGGCTACACCTTC. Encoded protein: CASSEGQGVRGYTF.